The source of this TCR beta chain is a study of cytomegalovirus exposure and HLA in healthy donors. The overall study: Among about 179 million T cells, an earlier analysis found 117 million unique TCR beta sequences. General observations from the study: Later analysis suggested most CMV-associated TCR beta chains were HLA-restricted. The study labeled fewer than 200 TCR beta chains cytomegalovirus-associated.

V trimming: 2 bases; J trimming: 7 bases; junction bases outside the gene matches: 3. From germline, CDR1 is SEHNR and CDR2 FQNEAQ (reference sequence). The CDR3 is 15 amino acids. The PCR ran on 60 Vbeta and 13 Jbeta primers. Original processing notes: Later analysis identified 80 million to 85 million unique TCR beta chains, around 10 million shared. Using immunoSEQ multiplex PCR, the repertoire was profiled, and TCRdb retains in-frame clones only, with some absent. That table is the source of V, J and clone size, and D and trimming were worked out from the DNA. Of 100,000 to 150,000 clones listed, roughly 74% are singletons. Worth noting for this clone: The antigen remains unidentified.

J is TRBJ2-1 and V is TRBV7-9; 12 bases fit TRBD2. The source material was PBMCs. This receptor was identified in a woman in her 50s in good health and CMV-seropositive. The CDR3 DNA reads TGTGCCAGCAGCTTACTAGCGGGGGGGCCGAATGAGCAGTTCTTC. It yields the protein CASSLLAGGPNEQFF.